Listed here are 14 T cell receptor beta chains from one sample, sequenced in a study of a mutant IDH1 vaccine in newly diagnosed glioma. Using immunoSEQ multiplex PCR, the repertoire was profiled, and TCRdb retains in-frame clones only, with some absent. The table includes around 67,000 clones, about 83% detected once. Stated time point: baseline, week 1 (first vaccination visit). Regarding treatment: pre-vaccination baseline after standard-of-care therapy. The sequences come from peripheral blood mononuclear cells (PBMCs), collected from a glioma patient treated with radiotherapy, temozolomide or both. These receptors came from a woman aged 18-30 years with glioma. Some clones in this sample may be carry-over from other donors' samples.

The rearrangement uses TRBV30 and TRBJ2-5; 8 nucleotides line up with TRBD1. Germline V gene data show CDR1 as GTSNPN and CDR2 as SVGIG (reference sequence). The junction had 15 bases not matched to a gene; V was cut back by 7 bases and J by 5 bases. The CDR3 runs to 15 residues. The CDR3 coding sequence is TGTGCCTACTCCGGGACAGGCGCATGGGGGGAGACCCAGTACTTC. Amino acid sequence: CAYSGTGAWGETQYF. Combining the CDR3 with reference TRBV30 and TRBJ2-5 gives the whole variable domain SQTIHQWPATLVQPVGSPLSLECTVEGTSNPNLYWYRQAAGRGLQLLFYSVGIGQISSEVPQNLSASRPQDRQFILSSKKLLLSDSGFYLCAYSGTGAWGETQYFGPGTRLLVL.

The chain recombines TRBV7-2 with TRBJ2-3; D uncertain. Trimming left V 4 bases short and J 0 bases short, with 14 bases between. The CDR3 runs 16 residues. Per germline, CDR1 SGHTA and CDR2 FQGNSA. CDR3 protein: CASSYLSPSSTDTQYF. In DNA, the CDR3 is TGTGCCAGCAGCTACCTGAGCCCTTCTAGCACAGATACGCAGTATTTT. The complete variable domain, with remaining parts taken from reference TRBV7-2 and TRBJ2-3, reads GAGVSQSPSNKVTEKGKDVELRCDPISGHTALYWYRQSLGQGLEFLIYFQGNSAPDKSGLPSDRFSAERTGGSVSTLTIQRTQQEDSAVYLCASSYLSPSSTDTQYFGPGTRLTVL.

The CDR3 spells CASSLVGTYEQYF. CDR3 nucleotide sequence: TGTGCCAGCAGCTTGGTGGGGACCTACGAGCAGTACTTC. The chain is built from TRBV5-4 and TRBJ2-7, with D unresolved. Trimming left V 0 bases short and J 2 bases short, with 6 bases between. This CDR3 comprises 13 residues. CDR1 and CDR2 (germline): SGHNT, YYREEE (reference sequence).

The chain couples TRBV15 to TRBJ2-7, with no clear D. Germline V gives CDR1 LNHNV, CDR2 YYDKDF (reference sequence). This CDR3 has 17 residues. V was cut by 0 bases and J by 2 bases, with 17 bases left in between. The CDR3 DNA follows: TGTGCCACCAGCAGAGATAAAGGGCCTCCGGACCCCTACGAGCAGTACTTC. Its translation: CATSRDKGPPDPYEQYF.

This clone was found a few times. This sequence joins TRBV4-2 and TRBJ2-2, with 10 bases matching TRBD2. Per germline, CDR1 LGHNA and CDR2 YNFKEQ. This CDR3 contains 15 residues. V lost 8 bases and J lost 1; bases outside the gene matches: 4. DNA of the CDR3: TGTGCCAGCGGACGACTAGCGGGGAACACCGGGGAGCTGTTTTTT. Its protein is CASGRLAGNTGELFF.

This chain joins TRBV9 and TRBJ1-5, with D possibly TRBD1 on 6 matching bases. V was pared by 0 bases and J by 7 bases, with 11 bases between. Germline CDR1 reads SGDLS; CDR2 reads YYNGEE. The CDR3 spans 14 residues. This chain's CDR3 is CASSVGGAGQPQHF. The CDR3 DNA follows: TGTGCCAGCAGCGTAGGGGGGGCTGGGCAGCCCCAGCATTTT. The entire variable domain, with the rest obtained from reference TRBV9 and TRBJ1-5, is as follows: DSGVTQTPKHLITATGQRVTLRCSPRSGDLSVYWYQQSLDQGLQFLIQYYNGEERAKGNILERFSAQQFPDLHSELNLSSLELGDSALYFCASSVGGAGQPQHFGDGTRLSIL.

The rearrangement uses TRBV27 and TRBJ1-1; 9 bases are shared with TRBD1. This CDR3 has 14 residues. After removal of 5 bases from V and 3 bases from J, the junction contained 4 bases not matched to a gene. Per germline, CDR1 MNHEY and CDR2 SMNVEV (reference sequence). CDR3 sequence reads: CASSDGQGYTEAFF. In DNA form, the CDR3 reads TGTGCCAGCAGTGATGGACAGGGGTACACTGAAGCTTTCTTT.

The J gene is TRBJ1-2, the V gene TRBV27; 7 bases match TRBD1. Trimming took 4 bases from V and 1 from J; bases not matched to a gene: 3. The CDR3 runs to 14 residues. Germline V gene data show CDR1 as MNHEY and CDR2 as SMNVEV (reference sequence). The CDR3 bases are TGTGCCAGCAGTTACAGGGGCGATAACTATGGCTACACCTTC. The encoded protein is CASSYRGDNYGYTF.

This chain connects TRBV19 to TRBJ2-1; the D call may be TRBD1 or TRBD2 (5 bases each). Germline values: CDR1 LNHDA, CDR2 SQIVND (reference sequence). The CDR3 loop spans 17 amino acids. V dropped 3 bases and J dropped 7 bases, with 22 bases sitting between them. The chain's CDR3 is CASSIIGLGQGTNEQFF. The CDR3 DNA follows: TGTGCCAGTAGTATCATAGGCTTAGGACAAGGGACGAATGAGCAGTTCTTC.

The rearrangement uses TRBV4-1 and TRBJ1-1; 7 positions agree with TRBD1. In germline, CDR1 is MGHRA, CDR2 YSYEKL. The CDR3 covers 13 residues. Trimming took 4 bases from V and 11 from J; bases not matched to a gene: 10. The CDR3 protein is CASSPQGGSYAFF. The CDR3 DNA sequence: TGCGCCAGCAGCCCTCAGGGGGGATCGTACGCTTTCTTT.

Worth noting for this clone: No conserved phenylalanine or tryptophan is present at the end of the CDR3, so a read error is the likely explanation. It is unclear where the CDR3 begins or ends on the DNA, so no DNA is shown, and the CDR3 is as TCRdb lists it. The V and J genes are TRBV9 and TRBJ2-7; the listed D gene, TRBD1, was not tested against the DNA. The CDR3 adds up to 8 amino acids, both ends counted. The germline CDR1 and CDR2 sequences are SGDLS and YYNGEE. CDR3 region: CASSVVWA.

This rearrangement joins TRBV27 to TRBJ1-1; 9 nucleotides match TRBD1. Trimming at V came to 8 bases and at J to 7 bases, leaving 5 bases not matched to a gene. The CDR3 consists of 12 residues. Germline V gene sequence: CDR1 MNHEY, CDR2 SMNVEV (reference sequence). The CDR3 region has the DNA TGTGCCAGCGGGACAGGGAATGTTGAAGCTTTCTTT. This translates into CASGTGNVEAFF.

The chain has TRBV7-9 and TRBJ2-7; D is unclear. The CDR3 spans 14 residues. Germline V CDR1 and CDR2: SEHNR, FQNEAQ (reference sequence). V was trimmed by 3 bases and J by 3 bases, leaving 12 bases between them. The CDR3 DNA follows: TGTGCCAGCAGCTTCGAGCCAAACCTCTACGAGCAGTACTTC. Its protein product is CASSFEPNLYEQYF.

This rearrangement joins TRBV5-1 to TRBJ2-7; D gene uncertain. Trimming took 0 bases from V and 3 from J, leaving 10 bases between them. The CDR3 spans 14 residues. Germline V gene data show CDR1 as SGHRS and CDR2 as YFSETQ. CDR3 nucleotide sequence: TGCGCCAGCAGCTTGGTAGGGAACGACTACGAGCAGTACTTC. The encoded protein is CASSLVGNDYEQYF.